Following are 24 T cell receptor beta chains from one sample sequenced in a study of vaccination and CD4 T cells after COVID-19. The treatment was: approximately 9-day PBMC culture with coronavirus spike peptide pools or control peptides (ViraFEST assay). According to the study, CD4+ T cells from the unexposed donor were gathered ahead of the COVID-19 pandemic (2011-2018). The Oncomine TCR Beta short-read assay generated sequence data from the DNA of cultured CD4+ T cells. MiXCR, applied by TCRdb to the PCR reads, yields one record per CDR3 protein. Here the sample spans roughly 7,000 distinct CDR3 sequences, approximately 52% being singletons. These receptors have no identified antigens. The sequenced sample consisted of CD4+ T cells from blood, cultured in vitro. These receptors were taken from a human donor in good health.

J is TRBJ1-1 and V is TRBV19; possible D gene TRBD1, 5 bases. The CDR3 is made up of 14 amino acids. The germline CDR1 and CDR2 sequences are LNHDA and SQIVND (reference sequence). Trimming stripped 4 bases from V and 11 bases from J, with 20 bases between. DNA for the CDR3: TGTGCCAGTAGTAATCCCCCCGTGGGGGAAATGGCTTTCTTT. Translation: CASSNPPVGEMAFF.

This clonotype was seen more than once but under ten times. J is TRBJ1-4 and V is TRBV15; maybe TRBD1 (5 bases). V lost 1 base to trimming and J lost 4 bases, with 7 bases between them. The CDR3 has 14 amino acids. Germline V gene lookup returns CDR1 LNHNV and CDR2 YYDKDF (reference sequence). The CDR3 DNA follows: TGTGCCACCAGCAGAGGGGACGGTAATGAAAAACTGTTTTTT. Translation gives CATSRGDGNEKLFF. The whole variable domain, remainder taken from reference TRBV15 and TRBJ1-4, is DAMVIQNPRYQVTQFGKPVTLSCSQTLNHNVMYWYQQKSSQAPKLLFHYYDKDFNNEADTPDNFQSRRPNTSFCFLDIRSPGLGDTAMYLCATSRGDGNEKLFFGSGTQLSVL.

The rearrangement links TRBV6-5 to TRBJ1-1; D unclear. Germline lookup yields CDR1 MNHEY and CDR2 SVGAGI. Trimming cost V 2 bases and J 0 bases, with 7 bases left between them. The CDR3 spans 14 residues. The CDR3: CASSYTSMNTEAFF. The CDR3 DNA is TGTGCCAGCAGTTACACGTCTATGAACACTGAAGCTTTCTTT.

This clonotype has a handful of counts. The rearrangement joins TRBV20-1 to TRBJ1-6, with D unclear. The CDR3 extends over 13 amino acids. The germline V gene encodes CDR1 DFQATT and CDR2 SNEGSKA (reference sequence). Trimming removed 3 bases at V and 10 bases at J, with 13 bases between. This CDR3 is CSASMDQSSPLHF. In DNA form, the CDR3 reads TGCAGTGCTAGTATGGACCAGTCCTCACCCCTCCACTTT.

The genes are TRBV19 and TRBJ1-2, with D perhaps matching TRBD1 (5 bases). CDR1 and CDR2 (germline): LNHDA, SQIVND (reference sequence). The CDR3 contains 15 residues. Trimming pared 5 bases from V and 3 bases from J, leaving 16 bases between. In DNA, the CDR3 is TGTGCCAGTAGTGGAGAGGCCAGGGCCCACTATGGCTACACCTTC. Protein sequence: CASSGEARAHYGYTF.

The chain recombines TRBV6-1 with TRBJ2-5, with D tentatively TRBD2 (6 bases). Trimming shortened V by 4 bases and J by 2 bases, and 17 bases separated the two germline ends. There are 16 residues in the CDR3. Germline CDR1 reads MNHNS; CDR2 reads SASEGT. This CDR3 reads CASSGLKQGGQETQYF. The DNA for the CDR3 is TGTGCCAGCAGTGGTTTAAAGCAGGGAGGTCAAGAGACCCAGTACTTC.

V gene TRBV7-2 combines with J gene TRBJ2-5; no definite D call. Trimming stripped 5 bases from V and 4 bases from J, with 17 bases between. The germline CDR1 and CDR2 sequences are SGHTA and FQGNSA. CDR3 length equals 15 residues. The CDR3 DNA sequence: TGTGCCAGCAGCATGAGAAAGGGCCCGGGAGAGACCCAGTACTTC. This sequence encodes CASSMRKGPGETQYF.

The CDR3 DNA follows: TGTGCCAGTAGTCGCCCTAGCGGGGGGGCCTCCGGGGAGCTGTTTTTT. Translated, it gives CASSRPSGGASGELFF. V and J are TRBV19 and TRBJ2-2; 12 nucleotides line up with TRBD2. This CDR3 comprises 16 residues. In germline, CDR1 is LNHDA, CDR2 SQIVND (reference sequence). Losses at the gene ends were 5 bases for V and 6 bases for J; bases not matched to a gene: 7.

The V gene is TRBV30, the J gene TRBJ1-2, with TRBD1 matching 7 bases. The V gene's germline CDR1 is GTSNPN and CDR2 SVGIG (reference sequence). V gave up 5 bases and J gave up 4 bases; unmatched junction bases: 7. The CDR3 runs 13 residues. The CDR3 DNA reads as TGTGCCTGGGCCACAGGGGACGGCTATGGCTACACCTTC. This translates into CAWATGDGYGYTF.

The CDR3 DNA reads as TGTGCCAGCAGTTACGGGAATGCAGATACGCAGTATTTT. It codes for CASSYGNADTQYF. The rearrangement links TRBV12-3 or TRBV12-4 to TRBJ2-3; weak D call: TRBD2 (5 bases). Trimming took off 4 bases at V and 4 bases at J, with 9 bases between the two ends. The CDR3 spans 13 residues.

This clonotype was counted only a few times. This rearrangement joins TRBV6-1 to TRBJ2-3; the D gene is possibly TRBD2 (5 bases). From germline, CDR1 is MNHNS and CDR2 SASEGT. The V end lost 7 bases, the J end lost 6 bases, and 14 bases lay between the germline ends. The length of the CDR3 is 13 residues. Written as DNA, the CDR3 is TGTGCCAGCACCGACTCAGCGGACGATACGCAGTATTTT. It translates to CASTDSADDTQYF.

This clonotype was seen a few times. The V call is TRBV19, the J call TRBJ1-5; a possible D gene is TRBD1 (5 bases). Germline values: CDR1 LNHDA, CDR2 SQIVND (reference sequence). The length of the CDR3 is 14 residues. The V end was cut by 4 bases, the J end by 5 bases, with 12 bases between. In DNA form, the CDR3 reads TGTGCCAGTAGTACCAGGGATGGGGATCAGCCCCAGCATTTT. Translated: CASSTRDGDQPQHF.

This clonotype was counted only a few times. The V and J genes are TRBV4-1 and TRBJ1-1; tentative D call: TRBD1 (5 bases). V lost 4 bases and J lost 4, with 19 bases in between. This CDR3 comprises 16 residues. Germline CDR1 and CDR2: MGHRA and YSYEKL. The CDR3 here is CASSRMGPPEGTEAFF. CDR3 nucleotides: TGCGCCAGCAGCCGGATGGGACCCCCCGAGGGCACTGAAGCTTTCTTT.

This clonotype was seen a few times. The rearrangement uses TRBV6-2 or TRBV6-3 and TRBJ1-5, with 7 bases aligning to TRBD1. Per the germline V gene, CDR1 is MNHEY and CDR2 is SVGEGT. This CDR3 is built from 13 residues. The trim removed 5 bases at V and 6 bases at J, leaving 4 bases unmatched. The CDR3 loop reads CASSTGAGQPQHF. The CDR3 DNA sequence: TGTGCCAGCAGTACAGGGGCCGGTCAGCCCCAGCATTTT.

The genes are TRBV10-3 and TRBJ2-7; D is possibly TRBD1 or TRBD2 (6 bases each). Germline V gene data show CDR1 as ENHRY and CDR2 as SYGVKD. There are 13 residues in the CDR3. V was cut by 6 bases and J by 2 bases, with 11 bases left in between. The CDR3 nucleotides read TGTGCCATCAGGGGGGCGGGAACCTACGAGCAGTACTTC. Its translation: CAIRGAGTYEQYF.

The chain combines TRBV19 with TRBJ1-1; TRBD1 agrees at 9 bases. The J segment lost 7 bases and the V segment lost 7 bases, leaving 13 bases of the junction unmatched. Germline CDR1 and CDR2: LNHDA and SQIVND (reference sequence). The CDR3 runs 15 residues. CDR3 loop: CASKGLIQGAFEAFF. DNA of the CDR3: TGTGCCAGTAAGGGCCTAATACAGGGGGCCTTTGAAGCTTTCTTT. Filled out from reference TRBV19 and TRBJ1-1, the complete variable domain reads DGGITQSPKYLFRKEGQNVTLSCEQNLNHDAMYWYRQDPGQGLRLIYYSQIVNDFQKGDIAEGYSVSREKKESFPLTVTSAQKNPTAFYLCASKGLIQGAFEAFFGQGTRLTVV.

The V and J genes are TRBV5-4 and TRBJ2-7, with D tentatively TRBD1 or TRBD2 (6 bases each). From germline, CDR1 is SGHNT and CDR2 YYREEE (reference sequence). This CDR3 is built from 15 residues. The germline V and J ends were trimmed by 4 bases and 2 bases, with 16 bases remaining between them. CDR3 DNA sequence: TGTGCCAGCAGCCCGAGCCGGGGGCTCCCCTACGAGCAGTACTTC. This codes for CASSPSRGLPYEQYF.

This clonotype was seen more than once but under ten times. This chain uses TRBV19 with TRBJ2-2; 8 bases line up with TRBD1. This CDR3 spans 15 amino acids. CDR1 is LNHDA, CDR2 SQIVND, per germline (reference sequence). Trimming took 9 bases from V and 4 from J; bases not matched to a gene: 10. CDR3 sequence: CASQRTGLGTGELFF. The DNA for the CDR3 is TGTGCCAGCCAAAGGACAGGGTTGGGCACCGGGGAGCTGTTTTTT. The full variable domain, its missing parts supplied by reference TRBV19 and TRBJ2-2, is DGGITQSPKYLFRKEGQNVTLSCEQNLNHDAMYWYRQDPGQGLRLIYYSQIVNDFQKGDIAEGYSVSREKKESFPLTVTSAQKNPTAFYLCASQRTGLGTGELFFGEGSRLTVL.

V usage is TRBV5-4 and J usage is TRBJ2-7; TRBD2 aligns across 10 bases. There are 15 residues in the CDR3. J lost 6 bases, V lost 0 bases, and 6 bases had no gene match. Germline V CDR1 and CDR2: SGHNT, YYREEE (reference sequence). The CDR3 nucleotides read TGTGCCAGCAGCTTGGTAGCGGTAGCGGGGGGCGAGCAGTACTTC. It codes for CASSLVAVAGGEQYF.

The V gene is TRBV10-3, the J gene TRBJ1-6; maybe TRBD1 (5 bases). This CDR3 has 14 residues. Germline V gene lookup returns CDR1 ENHRY and CDR2 SYGVKD. V was cut by 11 bases and J by 0 bases, with 11 bases left in between. CDR3 residues: CAVTESSYNSPLHF. DNA of the CDR3: TGTGCCGTGACAGAAAGCTCCTATAATTCACCCCTCCACTTT.

This clonotype was picked up a small number of times. The V gene is TRBV10-1, the J gene TRBJ2-3; D possibly corresponds to TRBD2 (5 bases). This CDR3 has 14 amino acids. CDR1 is WNHNN, CDR2 SYGVQD, per germline (reference sequence). V lost 2 bases to trimming and J lost 4 bases, with 10 bases between them. The CDR3 DNA is TGCGCCAGCAGTGAGCCCCTAGCCGCAGATACGCAGTATTTT. Translated: CASSEPLAADTQYF.

The V call is TRBV6-2 or TRBV6-3, the J call TRBJ1-2, with D perhaps matching TRBD1 (6 bases). CDR1 MNHEY and CDR2 SVGEGT come from the germline V gene. This CDR3 spans 14 amino acids. The V end lost 2 bases, the J end lost 5 bases, and 12 bases lay between the germline ends. CDR3 amino acids: CASSYGGASYGYTF. Written as DNA, the CDR3 is TGTGCCAGCAGTTACGGGGGGGCGTCTTATGGCTACACCTTC.

The chain is built from TRBV6-5 and TRBJ2-7; tentatively, D is TRBD2 (5 bases). Trimming pared 3 bases from V and 4 bases from J, leaving 19 bases between. This CDR3 is 16 amino acids long. Germline CDR1 and CDR2: MNHEY and SVGAGI. The CDR3 coding sequence is TGTGCCAGCAGTTATCAGGACTCTTCCTATGGGTACGAGCAGTACTTC. Translation gives CASSYQDSSYGYEQYF.

The CDR3 bases are TGTGCCAGTAGTATCGGGCAGGGAGGGTACGAGCAGTACTTC. Protein: CASSIGQGGYEQYF. The chain joins TRBV19 to TRBJ2-7; 7 nucleotides agree with TRBD2. The CDR3 sequence is 14 residues long. In germline, CDR1 is LNHDA, CDR2 SQIVND (reference sequence). With V trimmed by 3 bases and J by 4 bases, 6 bases remained unmatched.